This is a list of T cell receptor beta chains from one sample in a study of technical replicates of blood from a handful of donors. Data came from immunoSEQ multiplex PCR; TCRdb stores just in-frame clones and leaves some out. This sample yields tens of thousands of clones, of which 85% to 95% are seen a single time; approximately 0.25% belongs to the top ten. Sequences were obtained from T cells isolated from PBMCs. The receptor source for this set is a human donor in good health. CDR3s include the opening cysteine and the closing phenylalanine or tryptophan. The order of the fields is J gene, clone size, V gene, D gene, CDR3 protein, CDR3 DNA. D genes are given only for firm matches. The size field is filled for only some rows; it gives once, few, many or a size class.

>TRBJ2-7|NA|TRBV4-2|NA
CASSQGARSSYEQYF
TGTGCCAGCAGCCAAGGAGCGAGAAGCTCCTACGAGCAGTACTTC
>TRBJ1-1|few|TRBV12-5|TRBD1
CASGLDRGTEAFF
TGTGCTAGTGGTTTGGACAGGGGCACTGAAGCTTTCTTT
>TRBJ1-2|NA|TRBV4-1|TRBD1
CASSQGTGPTTF
TGCGCCAGCAGCCAAGGGACAGGGCCGACCACCTTC
>TRBJ2-1|NA|TRBV10-1|TRBD2
CASSDAAPGLGHEQFF
TGCGCCAGCAGTGACGCAGCCCCGGGACTAGGCCATGAGCAGTTCTTC
>TRBJ1-5|NA|TRBV5-5|NA
CASSLRRDQPQHF
TGTGCCAGCAGCCTTAGACGGGATCAGCCCCAGCATTTT
>TRBJ2-7|NA|TRBV7-2|NA
CASSLGTASSYEQYF
TGTGCCAGCAGCTTAGGCACTGCGAGCTCCTACGAGCAGTACTTC
>TRBJ2-7|NA|TRBV4-1|TRBD1
CASSRGTGVYEQYF
TGCGCCAGCAGCCGAGGGACAGGGGTGTACGAGCAGTACTTC
>TRBJ2-7|NA|TRBV27|NA
CASRQPRTSSDEQYF
TGTGCCAGCAGACAGCCCCGCACTAGCTCTGACGAGCAGTACTTC
>TRBJ2-7|NA|TRBV7-2|NA
CASSFGQSLYEQYF
TGTGCCAGCAGCTTCGGACAGAGCCTCTACGAGCAGTACTTC
>TRBJ1-3|once|TRBV5-1|TRBD1
CASTPGTASGNTIYF
TGCGCCAGCACGCCGGGGACAGCCTCTGGAAACACCATATATTTT
>TRBJ1-6|NA|TRBV19|TRBD1
CASREMETGYNSPLHF
TGTGCCAGTAGAGAAATGGAGACAGGGTATAATTCACCCCTCCACTTT
>TRBJ2-4|NA|TRBV10-1|TRBD2
CASSPSGGENIQYF
TGCGCCAGCAGTCCCAGCGGGGGGGAAAACATTCAGTACTTC
>TRBJ2-2|NA|TRBV7-9|TRBD1
CASSPRDRNTGELFF
TGTGCCAGCAGCCCCCGGGACAGAAACACCGGGGAGCTGTTTTTT
>TRBJ2-1|NA|TRBV7-9|TRBD2
CAGQLAGLGHNEQFF
TGTGCCGGCCAACTAGCGGGCCTTGGCCACAATGAGCAGTTCTTC
>TRBJ2-7|NA|TRBV5-1|TRBD1
CASSLGTGLAYEQYF
TGCGCCAGCAGCCTGGGGACAGGGCTTGCCTACGAGCAGTACTTC
>TRBJ1-1|NA|TRBV30|NA
CAWSRQNTEAFF
TGTGCCTGGAGTCGACAGAACACTGAAGCTTTCTTT
>TRBJ2-7|NA|TRBV5-1|NA
CASSTGHVQSYEQYF
TGCGCCAGCAGCACCGGACATGTACAATCCTACGAGCAGTACTTC
>TRBJ1-2|NA|TRBV7-2|NA
CASSPNPPTGRYGYTF
TGTGCCAGCAGCCCGAACCCCCCGACAGGACGATATGGCTACACCTTC
>TRBJ1-2|NA|TRBV6-5|TRBD1
CASSSTGIVHGYTF
TGTGCCAGCAGCTCGACAGGGATAGTGCATGGCTACACCTTC
>TRBJ2-7|NA|TRBV6-1|NA
CASASGDRGHEQYF
TGTGCCAGCGCTTCGGGGGACAGAGGACACGAGCAGTACTTC
>TRBJ2-3|NA|TRBV11-2|NA
CASSLDWGGNTDTQYF
TGTGCCAGCAGCTTAGATTGGGGAGGCAACACAGATACGCAGTATTTT
>TRBJ2-3|NA|TRBV10-3|NA
CAISKKGADGTDTQYF
TGTGCCATCAGTAAAAAAGGGGCGGACGGTACAGATACGCAGTATTTT
>TRBJ1-3|NA|TRBV7-6|TRBD1
CASSPKPGTGGSGNTIYF
TGTGCCAGCAGCCCCAAACCCGGGACAGGGGGCTCTGGAAACACCATATATTTT
>TRBJ2-5|NA|TRBV5-1|NA
CASSSRPGREETQYF
TGCGCCAGCAGCTCCCGCCCGGGCAGGGAAGAGACCCAGTACTTC
>TRBJ2-7|NA|TRBV6-5|NA
CASSAPGAEQYF
TGTGCCAGCAGTGCCCCAGGGGCCGAGCAGTACTTC